This T cell receptor (beta chain) was recovered during a study of blood T cell repertoires in COVID-19 (dated by TCRdb to between 2020 and 2021). Some background on the complete study: The collaborator samples originated in the United States, Italy and Spain and spanned the acute and convalescent phases of COVID-19. The material from the prospective study consisted of cDNA or gDNA derived from T cells, B-cell-depleted T cells, or PBMCs. Subjects who had been exposed to COVID-19, were actively infected with it, or had recovered from it provided the deeply sampled blood TCRbeta repertoires that made up the dataset. The repertoires were made available in a free public database intended to serve as a resource for research on the immune response to SARS-CoV-2. Nearly every sample came with metadata listing a de-identified subject ID, COVID-19 status, age in years and sex. Samples came from the ongoing ImmuneRACE study (first 160 participants) plus 1,254 subjects from 6 global collaborators. Where available, HLA class I and class II types were taken from metadata supplied by the sample provider and were not determined by assay-based typing.

This clone was counted once. What antigen it recognizes has not been identified. Per-base qualities were not stored, and no clone one base away is much larger. TCRbeta CDR3 regions were amplified from genomic DNA by means of the immunoSEQ Assay, a bias-controlled multiplex PCR. Turning to the authors' computational methods: The number of nucleated cells in each sample was estimated by amplification of reference gene primers within the assay. To quantify the absolute abundance of each unique TCRbeta CDR3 rearrangement, sequence reads were collapsed and filtered. Productive Simpson clonality was computed per sample as the square root of Simpson's diversity index over productive rearrangements. Not all clones reach the TCRdb copy of this immuneACCESS table, which keeps in-frame sequences only. Checked studies attribute under half of the gap to unresolved V genes and leave the rest unexplained. D and trimming were read from the DNA, whereas the V and J calls and clone size are those reported in that table. Here the sample has roughly 330,000 clones; over 75% occur a single time. About 5.2% of the sample belongs to the ten largest clones.

Participants in the prospective study were enrolled through a virtual design, were aged roughly 18 to 90 years, and lived in roughly 26 United States geographic areas. In the prospective study, cohorts were assigned on the basis of participant-reported clinical history obtained from a screening survey and a study questionnaire. Recovered participants in ImmuneRACE Cohort 3 were defined as having two consecutive negative NP/OP PCR tests, clearance from a healthcare professional, or resolution of symptoms. Mobile phlebotomists in the prospective study collected whole blood, serum and a nasopharyngeal or oropharyngeal swab from every participant. Over a roughly 2-month period, participants in the prospective study had the option of providing additional blood draws and questionnaires. Before DNA extraction, blood samples from the prospective study were shipped at room temperature or frozen. Including the terminal cysteine and phenylalanine, the CDR3 comprises 16 residues. Of the read, only the CDR3 DNA is kept; its 48 bases are in frame from base 1. Trimming takes 1 base off V and 5 bases off J; junction bases not matched to a gene: 9. CDR1 and CDR2, per the germline V gene (reference sequence), are SEHNR and FQNEAQ.

The full study reports these points: Clinical and demographic metadata were provided uncurated, with the amount varying by source and participant.

The sample consisted of PBMCs or T cells enriched from blood (not recorded which). The receptor chain draws on TRBV7-9 and TRBJ1-2, with 8 bases aligning to TRBD1. The clonotype comes from a young woman who had recovered from COVID-19. The nucleotides are TGTGCCAGCAGCTTAGAGACAGGGGCCTTTACTTATGGCTACACCTTC. Its protein reads: CASSLETGAFTYGYTF. The CDR3 plus the reference TRBV7-9 and TRBJ1-2 genes for the other parts give the full variable domain: DTGVSQNPRHKITKRGQNVTFRCDPISEHNRLYWYRQTLGQGPEFLTYFQNEAQLEKSRLLSDRFSAERPKGSFSTLEIQRTEQGDSAMYLCASSLETGAFTYGYTFGSGTRLTVV.